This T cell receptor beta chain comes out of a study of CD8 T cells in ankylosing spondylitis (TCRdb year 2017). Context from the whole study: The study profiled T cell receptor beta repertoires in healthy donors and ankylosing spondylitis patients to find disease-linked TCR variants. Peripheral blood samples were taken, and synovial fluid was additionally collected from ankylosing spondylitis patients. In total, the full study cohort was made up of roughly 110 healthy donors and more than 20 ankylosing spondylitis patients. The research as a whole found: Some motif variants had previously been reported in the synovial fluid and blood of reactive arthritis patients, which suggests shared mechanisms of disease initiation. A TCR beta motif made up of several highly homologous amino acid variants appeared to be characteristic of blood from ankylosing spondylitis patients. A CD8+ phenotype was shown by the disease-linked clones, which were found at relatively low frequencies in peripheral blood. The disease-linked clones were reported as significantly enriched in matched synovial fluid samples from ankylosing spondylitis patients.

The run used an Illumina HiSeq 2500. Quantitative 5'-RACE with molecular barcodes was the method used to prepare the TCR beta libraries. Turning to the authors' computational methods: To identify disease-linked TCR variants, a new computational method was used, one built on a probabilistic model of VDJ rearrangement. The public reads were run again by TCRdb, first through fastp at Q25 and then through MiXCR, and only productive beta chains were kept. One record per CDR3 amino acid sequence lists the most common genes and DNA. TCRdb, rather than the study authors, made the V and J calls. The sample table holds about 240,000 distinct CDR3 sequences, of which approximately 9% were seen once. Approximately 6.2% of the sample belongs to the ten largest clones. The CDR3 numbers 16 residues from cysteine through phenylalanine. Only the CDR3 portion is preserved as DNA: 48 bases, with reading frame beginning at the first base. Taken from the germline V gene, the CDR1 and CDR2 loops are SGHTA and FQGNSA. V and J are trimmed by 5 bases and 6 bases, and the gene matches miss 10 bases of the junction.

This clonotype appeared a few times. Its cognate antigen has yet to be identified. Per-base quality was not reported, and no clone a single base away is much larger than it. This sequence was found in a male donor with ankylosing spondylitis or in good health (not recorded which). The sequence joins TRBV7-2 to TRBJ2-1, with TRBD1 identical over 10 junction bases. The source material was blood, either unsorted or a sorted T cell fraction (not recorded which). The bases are TGTGCCAGCAGCGTTCGACAGGGGGCACGCGGCAATGAGCAGTTCTTC. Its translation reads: CASSVRQGARGNEQFF.